Following are 16 T cell receptor beta chains from one sample sequenced in a study of blood T cell repertoires in COVID-19. Clones were sequenced by immunoSEQ multiplex PCR, and TCRdb holds only the in-frame ones, with some missing. This sample has some 99,000 clones; roughly 80% occur once, and the top ten carry over 15%. Sequencing used peripheral blood. Receptors originate from an older woman with acute or convalescent COVID-19.

CDR3 nucleotide sequence: TGTGCCAGTAGAACAGGTCTCCAGGGGAATTCACCCCTCCACTTT. This codes for CASRTGLQGNSPLHF. This rearrangement joins TRBV19 to TRBJ1-6; a possible D gene is TRBD1 (6 bases). The CDR3 consists of 15 residues. The germline V gene has CDR1 LNHDA and CDR2 SQIVND (reference sequence). V was clipped by 6 bases and J by 7 bases, with 16 bases between them. The full variable domain, with the rest looked up from reference TRBV19 and TRBJ1-6, is DGGITQSPKYLFRKEGQNVTLSCEQNLNHDAMYWYRQDPGQGLRLIYYSQIVNDFQKGDIAEGYSVSREKKESFPLTVTSAQKNPTAFYLCASRTGLQGNSPLHFGNGTRLTVT.

The chain recombines TRBV7-2 with TRBJ2-4; 7 bases map to TRBD2. The germline gives CDR1 SGHTA, CDR2 FQGNSA. The CDR3 totals 15 residues. V dropped 6 bases and J dropped 4; count of bases not matched to a gene: 9. Written as DNA, the CDR3 is TGTGCCAGCAGTCCACCTAGCGGATATAAAAACATTCAGTACTTC. Residues: CASSPPSGYKNIQYF.

The rearrangement links TRBV11-2 to TRBJ1-2; no firm D call. Trimming cost V 0 bases and J 0 bases, with 11 bases left between them. The CDR3 has 16 residues. Germline V gene lookup returns CDR1 SGHAT and CDR2 FQNNGV. CDR3 nucleotides: TGTGCCAGCAGCTTAGAAAGGAAGGCGGCTAACTATGGCTACACCTTC. It codes for CASSLERKAANYGYTF.

This clone appeared a few times. The chain joins TRBV5-1 to TRBJ2-7; possibly TRBD1 for D (5 bases). There are 15 residues in the CDR3. CDR1 SGHRS and CDR2 YFSETQ come from the germline V gene. V lost 4 bases and J 0 bases, leaving 14 bases between the germline ends. The CDR3 sequence is CASSLAPGYSYEQYF. The CDR3 DNA reads TGCGCCAGCAGCCTCGCGCCAGGGTACTCCTACGAGCAGTACTTC. The entire variable domain, with the rest obtained from reference TRBV5-1 and TRBJ2-7, is as follows: KAGVTQTPRYLIKTRGQQVTLSCSPISGHRSVSWYQQTPGQGLQFLFEYFSETQRNKGNFPGRFSGRQFSNSRSEMNVSTLELGDSALYLCASSLAPGYSYEQYFGPGTRLTVT.

The CDR3 DNA reads TGTGCCAGCAGGACCACCAGCGGGGGGGCAGGAGATACGCAGTATTTT. Its protein is CASRTTSGGAGDTQYF. The chain has TRBV6-6 and TRBJ2-3; 10 nucleotides agree with TRBD2. The CDR3 is 16 residues long. CDR1 is MNHNY and CDR2 is SVGAGI in the germline V gene (reference sequence). The ends lost 6 bases at V and 5 bases at J; junction bases unmatched: 11.

J is TRBJ2-7 and V is TRBV18; 8 nucleotides line up with TRBD1. This CDR3 has 16 residues. Germline lookup yields CDR1 KGHSH and CDR2 LQKENI. The junction had 6 bases not matched to a gene; V was cut back by 0 bases and J by 2 bases. CDR3 loop: CASSPPVQGDTYEQYF. CDR3 nucleotides: TGTGCCAGCTCACCACCTGTACAGGGGGACACCTACGAGCAGTACTTC. The whole variable domain, filled in from reference TRBV18 and TRBJ2-7, reads NAGVMQNPRHLVRRRGQEARLRCSPMKGHSHVYWYRQLPEEGLKFMVYLQKENIIDESGMPKERFSAEFPKEGPSILRIQQVVRGDSAAYFCASSPPVQGDTYEQYFGPGTRLTVT.

V is TRBV28 and J is TRBJ1-5; D is uncertain. This CDR3 comprises 15 residues. Germline V gene lookup returns CDR1 MDHEN and CDR2 SYDVKM. V dropped 3 bases and J dropped 6 bases, with 15 bases sitting between them. The CDR3, as DNA: TGTGCCAGCAGTTTGATGGGGTCGCGGGGTCAGCCCCAGCATTTT. Amino acid sequence: CASSLMGSRGQPQHF.

This clone was observed a single time. The chain carries TRBV9 and TRBJ1-2; the D gene is possibly TRBD1 (5 bases). Trimming stripped 7 bases from V and 4 bases from J, with 11 bases between. Per the germline V gene, CDR1 is SGDLS and CDR2 is YYNGEE. CDR3 length: 12 amino acids. For the CDR3, the DNA is TGTGCCAGCCGGGGGGATCTCTATGGCTACACCTTC. This translates into CASRGDLYGYTF.

This clone was counted once. The gene calls are TRBV5-6 and TRBJ2-6, with D tentatively TRBD2 (6 bases). The germline V gene has CDR1 SGHDT and CDR2 YYEEEE. This CDR3 spans 17 amino acids. V lost 5 bases and J lost 0, with 15 bases in between. The CDR3 reads CASRQLSGLSGANVLTF. The CDR3, as DNA: TGTGCCAGCAGGCAACTTAGCGGTCTCTCTGGGGCCAACGTCCTGACTTTC. The full variable domain, in which reference TRBV5-6 and TRBJ2-6 provide the parts outside the CDR3, is DAGVTQSPTHLIKTRGQQVTLRCSPKSGHDTVSWYQQALGQGPQFIFQYYEEEERQRGNFPDRFSGHQFPNYSSELNVNALLLGDSALYLCASRQLSGLSGANVLTFGAGSRLTVL.

This clone was detected a few times. This rearrangement joins TRBV29-1 to TRBJ1-2, with D hard to call. V was trimmed by 0 bases and J by 6 bases, leaving 11 bases between them. In germline, CDR1 is SQVTM, CDR2 ANQGSEA. This CDR3 has 13 amino acids. The CDR3 sequence is CSVEDDTEHGYTF. The CDR3 DNA reads as TGCAGCGTTGAAGACGACACAGAACATGGCTACACCTTC.

The chain carries TRBV7-3 and TRBJ2-3; D unresolved. Per the germline V gene, CDR1 is SGHTA and CDR2 is FQGTGA. V was trimmed by 5 bases and J by 6 bases, leaving 12 bases between them. This CDR3 contains 13 residues. The DNA for the CDR3 is TGTGCCAGCAGCCTAGACTTCTCGGATACGCAGTATTTT. Encoded protein: CASSLDFSDTQYF. The full variable domain, completed using reference TRBV7-3 and TRBJ2-3, is GAGVSQTPSNKVTEKGKYVELRCDPISGHTALYWYRQSLGQGPEFLIYFQGTGAADDSGLPNDRFFAVRPEGSVSTLKIQRTERGDSAVYLCASSLDFSDTQYFGPGTRLTVL.

The genes are TRBV7-3 and TRBJ2-5; tentative D call: TRBD1 (6 bases). Germline lookup yields CDR1 SGHTA and CDR2 FQGTGA. With 3 bases removed from V and 4 bases from J, the gap between germline ends came to 9 bases. The CDR3 loop spans 13 amino acids. The CDR3 coding sequence is TGTGCCAGCAGCTTGGGGACATCAGAGACCCAGTACTTC. Its protein product is CASSLGTSETQYF.

The chain combines TRBV5-4 with TRBJ2-7, with TRBD2 matching over 12 bases. The V gene's germline CDR1 is SGHNT and CDR2 YYREEE (reference sequence). Losses at the gene ends were 5 bases for V and 7 bases for J; bases not matched to a gene: 7. The CDR3 loop spans 14 amino acids. CDR3 bases: TGTGCCAGCAGGGATCTAGCGGGGGGGAAGGAGCAGTACTTC. Amino acids: CASRDLAGGKEQYF.

The chain combines TRBV4-1 with TRBJ1-1; tentative D call: TRBD1 (5 bases). There are 14 residues in the CDR3. The germline CDR1 and CDR2 sequences are MGHRA and YSYEKL. V was clipped by 1 base and J by 5 bases, with 11 bases between them. This CDR3 is CASSQGRGGTEAFF. The CDR3 nucleotides read TGCGCCAGCAGCCAAGGCCGGGGGGGGACTGAAGCTTTCTTT.

The J gene is TRBJ1-2, the V gene TRBV28; D possibly corresponds to TRBD1 (5 bases). Trimming took 8 bases from V and 4 from J, leaving 17 bases between them. Germline CDR1 and CDR2: MDHEN and SYDVKM. The CDR3 runs 14 residues. The CDR3 is CASRPAGSFYGYTF. Written as DNA, the CDR3 is TGTGCCAGCCGCCCCGCAGGGTCTTTCTATGGCTACACCTTC.

The gene calls are TRBV19 and TRBJ1-1; D not resolved. The CDR3 is 13 amino acids. The germline gives CDR1 LNHDA, CDR2 SQIVND (reference sequence). Trimming cost V 7 bases and J 8 bases, with 17 bases left between them. Here the CDR3 reads CASTYSTGSEAFF. In DNA, the CDR3 is TGTGCCAGTACCTATTCCACGGGGTCGGAAGCTTTCTTT.